This passage covers 25 T cell receptor beta chains from one sample sequenced in a study of shared clonotypes between healthy human individuals (dated by TCRdb to about 2020). The library was obtained by the immunoSEQ multiplex PCR assay. Here the immuneACCESS table is served through TCRdb, limited to in-frame sequences with V and J called. Missing clones are a known gap in these copies; in checked studies unresolved V genes cover under half, and the rest lacks a known reason. Across this sample there are over a million clones, with about 84% seen only once. The top ten clones comprise around 0.6% of the sample. Material: memory CD4+ T cells from PBMCs. The sample's cell subset or site label is to be understood as: CD45RA-negative fraction. These receptor sequences come from a man between 18 and 35 years old in good health. Some clones in this sample may be carry-over from other donors' samples.

The V call is TRBV6-6, the J call TRBJ1-2, with 9 bases lining up with TRBD1. The CDR3 has 14 residues. Germline trimming cut 6 bases from V and 2 bases from J; bases unmatched to any gene: 4. The germline V gene has CDR1 MNHNY and CDR2 SVGAGI (reference sequence). The CDR3: CASRPGTGNYGYTF. CDR3 in DNA: TGTGCCAGCAGACCTGGGACAGGGAACTATGGCTACACCTTC.

The genes are TRBV6-1 and TRBJ1-5; 12 nucleotides match TRBD1. CDR1 and CDR2 from the germline V gene are MNHNS and SASEGT. The CDR3 spans 20 residues. Unmatched junction bases numbered 14, after V lost 4 bases and J lost 1 base. The CDR3 is CASSGGSGQGARRSNQPQHF. The CDR3 region has the DNA TGTGCCAGCAGTGGTGGGTCGGGACAGGGGGCAAGGAGGAGCAATCAGCCCCAGCATTTT.

CDR3 sequence reads: CASSLVSIYYEQYF. DNA of the CDR3: TGTGCCAGCAGCTTAGTATCCATATACTACGAGCAGTACTTC. The chain recombines TRBV7-2 with TRBJ2-7; D is unresolved. With 1 base removed from V and 3 bases from J, the gap between germline ends came to 10 bases. The CDR3 is made up of 14 amino acids. Germline V CDR1 and CDR2: SGHTA, FQGNSA. The full variable domain, completed using reference TRBV7-2 and TRBJ2-7, is GAGVSQSPSNKVTEKGKDVELRCDPISGHTALYWYRQSLGQGLEFLIYFQGNSAPDKSGLPSDRFSAERTGGSVSTLTIQRTQQEDSAVYLCASSLVSIYYEQYFGPGTRLTVT.

The chain joins TRBV27 to TRBJ1-1; 9 bases map to TRBD1. This CDR3 is built from 14 residues. CDR1 and CDR2 (germline): MNHEY, SMNVEV (reference sequence). The junction had 1 base not matched to a gene; V was cut back by 4 bases and J by 1 base. In DNA form, the CDR3 reads TGTGCCAGCAGTTGGACAGGGGCGAACACTGAAGCTTTCTTT. Amino acid sequence: CASSWTGANTEAFF.

The chain uses TRBV5-1 and TRBJ2-2, with D possibly being TRBD1 (6 bases). Germline assignment: CDR1 SGHRS and CDR2 YFSETQ. Trimming stripped 4 bases from V and 7 bases from J, with 23 bases between. This CDR3 is 17 amino acids long. CDR3 coding DNA: TGCGCCAGCAGCCTATCCGGGACACTGGGCGGAGGCGGGGAGCTGTTTTTT. It codes for CASSLSGTLGGGGELFF. Variable domain in full (rest from reference TRBV5-1 and TRBJ2-2): KAGVTQTPRYLIKTRGQQVTLSCSPISGHRSVSWYQQTPGQGLQFLFEYFSETQRNKGNFPGRFSGRQFSNSRSEMNVSTLELGDSALYLCASSLSGTLGGGGELFFGEGSRLTVL.

The chain combines TRBV29-1 with TRBJ1-2, with D perhaps TRBD1 (6 bases). The germline V gene has CDR1 SQVTM and CDR2 ANQGSEA. Trimming shortened V by 4 bases and J by 5 bases, and 23 bases separated the two germline ends. There are 16 residues in the CDR3. The DNA for the CDR3 is TGCAGCGTTGTCCGCATAATACAGGGATGGGAATATGGCTACACCTTC. Translation gives CSVVRIIQGWEYGYTF.

The rearrangement uses TRBV28 and TRBJ1-2, with D unclear. Trimming shortened V by 4 bases and J by 2 bases, and 8 bases separated the two germline ends. Germline assignment: CDR1 MDHEN and CDR2 SYDVKM. The CDR3 length is 13 residues. The CDR3 region is CASSSLVNYGYTF. CDR3 in DNA: TGTGCCAGCAGTTCACTGGTCAACTATGGCTACACCTTC.

This clone was observed a single time. The chain carries TRBV5-1 and TRBJ2-1; D is ambiguous. The CDR3 sequence is 14 residues long. Trimming shortened V by 2 bases and J by 9 bases, and 15 bases separated the two germline ends. Germline lookup yields CDR1 SGHRS and CDR2 YFSETQ. CDR3 nucleotides: TGCGCCAGCAGCTTTTCGTCCCGGGTGGGTGAGCAGTTCTTC. This sequence encodes CASSFSSRVGEQFF.

The V call is TRBV7-2, the J call TRBJ1-2, with TRBD1 identical over 10 bases. Germline V CDR1 and CDR2: SGHTA, FQGNSA. The CDR3 runs to 16 residues. V gave up 8 bases and J gave up 7 bases; unmatched junction bases: 16. The CDR3 loop is CASQPDRGLLWGGYTF. The CDR3 DNA is TGTGCCAGCCAACCCGACAGGGGGCTGTTATGGGGTGGCTACACCTTC.

As for this clone: Other DNA sequences of this sample code for an identical CDR3. The chain employs TRBV27 and TRBJ2-3; D remains ambiguous. The V gene's germline CDR1 is MNHEY and CDR2 SMNVEV (reference sequence). The CDR3 spans 13 residues. The V end was cut by 2 bases, the J end by 2 bases, with 5 bases between. The CDR3 protein is CASSLRSTDTQYF. DNA of the CDR3: TGTGCCAGCAGTTTACGATCCACAGATACGCAGTATTTT.

The chain uses TRBV9 and TRBJ2-2; TRBD2 matches at 10 bases. J gave up 11 bases and V 2 bases, and 3 bases lay outside the gene matches. CDR1 is SGDLS, CDR2 YYNGEE, per germline. CDR3 length equals 13 residues. CDR3 DNA: TGTGCCAGCAGCGTCGGGACTAGCGTCGAGCTGTTTTTT. It yields the protein CASSVGTSVELFF.

The J gene is TRBJ1-2, the V gene TRBV5-5; D perhaps matches TRBD1 (6 bases). Looked up from germline, CDR1 is SGHKS and CDR2 is YYEKEE (reference sequence). With 4 bases removed from V and 5 bases from J, the gap between germline ends came to 18 bases. The CDR3 is 15 residues long. CDR3: CASSRSQGKEYGYTF. The DNA for the CDR3 is TGTGCCAGCAGCCGGTCACAGGGAAAGGAGTATGGCTACACCTTC.

The genes are TRBV2 and TRBJ1-1; no definite D call. The ends were cut back, 5 bases at V and 5 bases at J, with 6 bases in the middle. The CDR3 spans 11 residues. Germline-derived CDR1 and CDR2 are SNHLY and FYNNEI. CDR3 residues: CASSYQTEAFF. DNA of the CDR3: TGTGCCAGCAGTTACCAGACTGAAGCTTTCTTT.

The V gene is TRBV30, the J gene TRBJ2-7, with 7 bases lining up with TRBD2. The CDR3 contains 13 residues. From germline, CDR1 is GTSNPN and CDR2 SVGIG (reference sequence). J lost 5 bases, V lost 5 bases, and 9 bases had no gene match. CDR3: CAWAMGGINEQYF. The CDR3 DNA reads as TGTGCCTGGGCCATGGGAGGGATTAACGAGCAGTACTTC.

The chain is built from TRBV7-3 and TRBJ2-2; unclear D gene. The CDR3 consists of 14 residues. Trimming cost V 0 bases and J 7 bases, with 9 bases left between them. Germline V gene data show CDR1 as SGHTA and CDR2 as FQGTGA. CDR3 amino acids: CASSLTASNGELFF. Here the CDR3 DNA reads TGTGCCAGCAGCTTAACGGCAAGCAACGGGGAGCTGTTTTTT.

Note on this clone: Other DNA sequences of this sample code for an identical CDR3. The rearrangement uses TRBV28 and TRBJ2-6; no firm D call. The germline V gene has CDR1 MDHEN and CDR2 SYDVKM. With 6 bases removed from V and 0 bases from J, the gap between germline ends came to 6 bases. This CDR3 comprises 14 residues. Here the CDR3 reads CASRSSSGANVLTF. The CDR3 region has the DNA TGTGCCAGCAGATCAAGCTCTGGGGCCAACGTCCTGACTTTC.

The chain recombines TRBV6-5 with TRBJ2-7, with D possibly called TRBD1 or TRBD2 (6 bases each). The CDR3 is made up of 15 amino acids. The V gene lost 2 bases and the J gene lost 2 bases, with 13 bases spanning the gap. Germline V gene lookup returns CDR1 MNHEY and CDR2 SVGAGI. The CDR3 DNA reads TGTGCCAGCAGTTACCTCGGGGGCGGCGCCTACGAGCAGTACTTC. Its translation: CASSYLGGGAYEQYF.

About this clone: A much larger clone differs by one base, so this may be a read error. The chain couples TRBV11-2 to TRBJ2-7; D gene uncertain. The V end lost 1 base, the J end lost 0 bases, and 7 bases lay between the germline ends. The germline CDR1 and CDR2 sequences are SGHAT and FQNNGV. CDR3 length: 14 residues. The CDR3 sequence: CASSLALYSYEQYF. The CDR3 DNA is TGTGCCAGCAGCTTAGCCCTGTACTCCTACGAGCAGTACTTC.

This chain links TRBV19 with TRBJ2-7, with 7 bases matching TRBD1. This CDR3 is 14 amino acids long. With 4 bases clipped from V and 4 bases from J, the junction kept 7 bases outside the gene matches. Germline assignment: CDR1 LNHDA and CDR2 SQIVND (reference sequence). CDR3 in amino acids: CASSTTSRGYEQYF. CDR3 nucleotide sequence: TGTGCCAGTAGTACCACGAGCAGGGGGTACGAGCAGTACTTC.

Remarks on this clone: In the same sample, other DNA sequences code for this CDR3. This chain uses TRBV27 with TRBJ1-1; perhaps TRBD1 as D (5 bases). This CDR3 region has 13 residues. V was cut by 2 bases and J by 1 base, with 5 bases left in between. Germline values: CDR1 MNHEY, CDR2 SMNVEV (reference sequence). The DNA of the CDR3 is TGTGCCAGCAGTTTAAGGGGGAACACTGAAGCTTTCTTT. It translates to CASSLRGNTEAFF.

The chain couples TRBV18 to TRBJ2-7; D ambiguous. This CDR3 contains 14 residues. Germline lookup yields CDR1 KGHSH and CDR2 LQKENI. The ends were cut back, 3 bases at V and 0 bases at J, with 9 bases in the middle. CDR3 DNA: TGTGCCAGCTCACCGGACGGCCTCTCCTACGAGCAGTACTTC. It yields the protein CASSPDGLSYEQYF.

The chain is built from TRBV7-8 and TRBJ2-5; maybe TRBD2 (6 bases). V lost 2 bases to trimming and J lost 4 bases, with 11 bases between them. CDR3 length equals 14 residues. Germline V lookup: CDR1 SGHVS, CDR2 FQNEAQ. The CDR3 reads CASSLSGLGETQYF. CDR3 bases: TGTGCCAGCAGCTTAAGCGGGCTGGGAGAGACCCAGTACTTC.

The count of this clone is one. V and J are TRBV5-4 and TRBJ1-1; D remains ambiguous. The V end lost 4 bases, the J end lost 0 bases, and 13 bases lay between the germline ends. Germline CDR1 SGHNT, CDR2 YYREEE (reference sequence). This CDR3 is built from 15 residues. CDR3 sequence: CASSPPGLMNTEAFF. CDR3 nucleotide sequence: TGTGCCAGCAGCCCACCGGGCCTCATGAACACTGAAGCTTTCTTT.

CDR3 residues: CASSAPGGGYEQYF. The CDR3 DNA follows: TGTGCCAGCAGCGCCCCTGGGGGGGGCTACGAGCAGTACTTC. V is TRBV11-2 and J is TRBJ2-7; 7 nucleotides match TRBD2. This CDR3 has 14 residues. Per germline, CDR1 SGHAT and CDR2 FQNNGV. Losses at the gene ends were 5 bases for V and 3 bases for J; bases not matched to a gene: 7.

The chain has TRBV9 and TRBJ1-1; 9 bases fit TRBD1. The CDR3 runs 14 residues. V lost 4 bases to trimming and J lost 1 base; unmatched junction nucleotides: 2. CDR1 is SGDLS, CDR2 YYNGEE, per germline. Written as DNA, the CDR3 is TGTGCCAGCAGCCGGGACAGGGCGAACACTGAAGCTTTCTTT. This gives the protein CASSRDRANTEAFF.